The rows below give T cell receptor beta chains drawn from one sample of a study of cytomegalovirus exposure and HLA in healthy donors. Assay used: immunoSEQ multiplex PCR; TCRdb lists only in-frame clones, some missing. The sample yields some 140,000 clones, less than 80% seen once. Material for sequencing was PBMCs. All receptors derive from a woman aged 45 to 65 in good health and CMV-seropositive. CDR3s include the opening cysteine and the closing phenylalanine or tryptophan. Each record gives: CDR3 protein, CDR3 DNA, J gene, D gene, V gene. D genes are given only for firm matches.

CASSPRLAGPNNEQFF | TGTGCTAGCAGCCCCCGACTAGCGGGACCCAACAATGAGCAGTTCTTC | TRBJ2-1 | TRBD2 | TRBV7-7
CASSSGRYTETQYF | TGCGCCAGCAGCTCCGGGAGATACACGGAGACCCAGTACTTC | TRBJ2-5 | . | TRBV5-1
CASSLRQGSPYGYTF | TGTGCCAGCAGTTTGCGGCAGGGGAGCCCATATGGCTACACCTTC | TRBJ1-2 | . | TRBV27
CASSQDRVAGSQYF | TGCGCCAGCAGCCAAGATAGGGTCGCGGGCAGTCAGTACTTC | TRBJ2-4 | . | TRBV4-3
CASSVETGGTGELFF | TGTGCCAGCAGCGTAGAGACAGGGGGCACCGGGGAGCTGTTTTTT | TRBJ2-2 | TRBD1 | TRBV9
CASSQDRQPWYEQYF | TGCGCCAGCAGCCAAGATCGACAACCTTGGTACGAGCAGTACTTC | TRBJ2-7 | . | TRBV4-3
CSVDRGNTIYF | TGCAGCGTTGATCGGGGAAACACCATATATTTT | TRBJ1-3 | . | TRBV29-1
CSASGGAEQYF | TGCAGTGCTAGCGGGGGGGCCGAGCAGTACTTC | TRBJ2-7 | TRBD2 | TRBV20-1
CASSLPQETQYF | TGCGCCAGCAGCCTCCCGCAAGAGACCCAGTACTTC | TRBJ2-5 | . | TRBV4-1
CATNMNTEAFF | TGTGCCACCAACATGAACACTGAAGCTTTCTTT | TRBJ1-1 | . | TRBV28
CASRGPGVLDEQYF | TGTGCCAGCAGAGGACCCGGGGTTCTGGACGAGCAGTACTTC | TRBJ2-7 | . | TRBV28
CASSLVPGSSYNEQFF | TGTGCCAGCAGCTTAGTACCGGGGAGCTCCTACAATGAGCAGTTCTTC | TRBJ2-1 | . | TRBV11-2
CASSSSGQSNEKLFF | TGTGCCAGCAGCTCCTCAGGACAGAGTAATGAAAAACTGTTTTTT | TRBJ1-4 | . | TRBV9
CASSSRGQGGDTGELFF | TGTGCCAGCAGCAGCCGGGGACAGGGTGGGGACACCGGGGAGCTGTTTTTT | TRBJ2-2 | TRBD1 | TRBV28
CASGLGLRLENEQFF | TGTGCCAGCGGTCTGGGACTGCGGTTGGAGAATGAGCAGTTCTTC | TRBJ2-1 | . | TRBV6-5